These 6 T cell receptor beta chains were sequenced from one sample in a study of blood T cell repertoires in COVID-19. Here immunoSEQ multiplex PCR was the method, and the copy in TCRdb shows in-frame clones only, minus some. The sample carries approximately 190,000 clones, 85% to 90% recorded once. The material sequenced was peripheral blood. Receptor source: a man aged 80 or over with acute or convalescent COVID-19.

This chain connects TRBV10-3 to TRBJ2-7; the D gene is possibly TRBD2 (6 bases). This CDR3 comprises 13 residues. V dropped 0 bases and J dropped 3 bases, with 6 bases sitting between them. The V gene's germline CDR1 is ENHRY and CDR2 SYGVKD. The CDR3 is CAISESGGYEQYV. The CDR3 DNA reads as TGTGCCATCAGTGAGTCGGGGGGCTACGAGCAGTACGTC.

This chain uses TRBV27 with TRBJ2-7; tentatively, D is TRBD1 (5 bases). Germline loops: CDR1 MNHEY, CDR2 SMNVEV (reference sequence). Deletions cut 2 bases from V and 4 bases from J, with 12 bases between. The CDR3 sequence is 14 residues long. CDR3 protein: CASSLRISGYEQYV. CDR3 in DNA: TGTGCCAGCAGTTTAAGAATTTCAGGGTACGAGCAGTACGTC.

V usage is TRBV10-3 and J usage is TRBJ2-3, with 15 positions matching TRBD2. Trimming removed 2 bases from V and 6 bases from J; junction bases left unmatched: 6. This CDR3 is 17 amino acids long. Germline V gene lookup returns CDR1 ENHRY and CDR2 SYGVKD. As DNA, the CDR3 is TGTGCCATCAGTGAGCCGGGACTAGCGGGAGGAGGGGATACGCAGTATTTT. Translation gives CAISEPGLAGGGDTQYF.

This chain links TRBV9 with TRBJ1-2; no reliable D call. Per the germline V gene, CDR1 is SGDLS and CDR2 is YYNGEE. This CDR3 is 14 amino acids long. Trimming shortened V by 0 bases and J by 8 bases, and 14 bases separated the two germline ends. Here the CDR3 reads CASSVAVTEGGYTF. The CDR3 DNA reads TGTGCCAGCAGCGTAGCCGTGACCGAGGGCGGCTACACCTTC.

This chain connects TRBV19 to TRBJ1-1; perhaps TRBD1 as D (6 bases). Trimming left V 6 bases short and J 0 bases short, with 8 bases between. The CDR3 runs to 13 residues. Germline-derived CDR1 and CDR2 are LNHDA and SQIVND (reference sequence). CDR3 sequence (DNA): TGTGCCAGTAGCGACAGGATGAACACTGAAGCTTTCTTT. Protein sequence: CASSDRMNTEAFF.

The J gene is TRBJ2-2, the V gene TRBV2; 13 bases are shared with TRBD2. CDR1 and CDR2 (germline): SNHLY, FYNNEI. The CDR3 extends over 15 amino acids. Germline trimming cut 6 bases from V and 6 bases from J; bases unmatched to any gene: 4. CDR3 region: CASRRTSGSAGELFF. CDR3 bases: TGTGCCAGCAGGAGGACTAGCGGGAGCGCCGGGGAGCTGTTTTTT.